Presented here are 8 T cell receptor beta chains from one specimen sequenced in a study of T cells in Graves' hyperthyroidism and ophthalmopathy. Amplified TCR beta CDR3 regions came from RNA transcripts. First-round RT-PCR targeting the TCR CDR3 was performed with the HTBI primer set. One entry per CDR3 protein results from TCRdb running MiXCR on the multiplex PCR reads. The data show about 570,000 distinct CDR3 sequences, with just over 45% seen just once and 15% to 20% held by the top ten. The material sequenced was peripheral blood or thyroid tissue (not recorded which). The receptors shown here come from an adult woman with Graves' disease, either hyperthyroidism or ophthalmopathy (not recorded which).

This clonotype occurred many times. The chain carries TRBV20-1 and TRBJ2-7; 9 bases are a match to TRBD2. The J segment lost 0 bases and the V segment lost 4 bases, leaving 10 bases of the junction unmatched. CDR3 length: 16 amino acids. The germline gives CDR1 DFQATT, CDR2 SNEGSKA (reference sequence). The CDR3 loop is CSATPIAGANSYEQYF. In nucleotides, the CDR3 is TGCAGTGCTACACCTATAGCGGGAGCTAACTCCTACGAGCAGTACTTC.

This clonotype was picked up a small number of times. The rearrangement links TRBV25-1 to TRBJ2-1; D unresolved. Germline loops: CDR1 MGHDK, CDR2 SYGVNS. The V end lost 1 base, the J end lost 8 bases, and 12 bases lay between the germline ends. The CDR3 sequence is 14 residues long. The DNA of the CDR3 is TGTGCCAGCAGTGAATCACTGGGATTGGATGAGCAGTTCTTC. Its protein product is CASSESLGLDEQFF.

Ten or more counts support this clonotype. V and J are TRBV20-1 and TRBJ1-5; D gene uncertain. The CDR3 runs 14 residues. The germline CDR1 and CDR2 sequences are DFQATT and SNEGSKA (reference sequence). Trimming pared 3 bases from V and 0 bases from J, leaving 9 bases between. In DNA, the CDR3 is TGCAGTGCTAGGCCAGGCTATAGCAATCAGCCCCAGCATTTT. Amino acids: CSARPGYSNQPQHF.

Many counts were recorded for this clonotype. The chain employs TRBV4-1 and TRBJ1-1; the match to TRBD1 covers 7 bases. CDR1 is MGHRA, CDR2 YSYEKL, per germline. The CDR3 runs to 15 residues. With V trimmed by 4 bases and J by 0 bases, 5 bases remained unmatched. For the CDR3, the DNA is TGCGCCAGCAGCCTTCTGCAGGGGGTGAACACTGAAGCTTTCTTT. Encoded protein: CASSLLQGVNTEAFF.

The J gene is TRBJ1-2, the V gene TRBV7-3; D possibly corresponds to TRBD1 (5 bases). Per germline, CDR1 SGHTA and CDR2 FQGTGA. The CDR3 contains 14 residues. V lost 5 bases and J lost 5, with 15 bases in between. The CDR3 sequence: CASSRILGGYGYTF. The CDR3 nucleotides read TGTGCCAGCAGCCGAATCCTTGGGGGTTATGGCTACACCTTC.

This clonotype was found many times. J is TRBJ2-7 and V is TRBV4-1, with 7 positions matching TRBD1. Germline-derived CDR1 and CDR2 are MGHRA and YSYEKL. The CDR3 runs to 15 residues. The trim removed 0 bases at V and 4 bases at J, leaving 6 bases unmatched. CDR3 residues: CASSQELGGGYEQYF. The CDR3 bases are TGCGCCAGCAGCCAAGAATTAGGGGGCGGTTACGAGCAGTACTTC.

This clonotype was counted many times. V is TRBV5-1 and J is TRBJ1-1; the D is unclear. The V end lost 1 base, the J end lost 3 bases, and 4 bases lay between the germline ends. The CDR3 is 12 amino acids. Germline lookup yields CDR1 SGHRS and CDR2 YFSETQ. As DNA, the CDR3 is TGCGCCAGCAGCTTGACAGACACTGAAGCTTTCTTT. This codes for CASSLTDTEAFF.

The V call is TRBV20-1, the J call TRBJ2-7; 9 bases agree with TRBD2. Looked up from germline, CDR1 is DFQATT and CDR2 is SNEGSKA (reference sequence). The CDR3 is 12 amino acids. In DNA, the CDR3 is TGCAGATCTAGCGGGATGGCATACGAGCAGTACTTC. Translated: CRSSGMAYEQYF.